Below, 30 T cell receptor beta chains from the same sample are listed, as sequenced in a study of blood T cell repertoires in COVID-19. Clones were read by immunoSEQ multiplex PCR, and TCRdb kept only the in-frame ones, dropping some. The data contain nearly 200,000 clones, about 86% of them singletons. Sequencing used PBMCs or T cells enriched from blood (not recorded which). These receptors came from a middle-aged man who had recovered from COVID-19.

The V and J genes are TRBV10-3 and TRBJ2-7, with D possibly matching TRBD1 (7 bases). This CDR3 comprises 16 residues. Trimming removed 6 bases at V and 4 bases at J, with 22 bases between. CDR1 ENHRY and CDR2 SYGVKD come from the germline V gene. The CDR3 nucleotides are TGTGCCATCAGCGACTTAGGGGGCGCGGGGTCTTACGAGCAGTACTTC. This translates into CAISDLGGAGSYEQYF.

The chain carries TRBV24-1 and TRBJ1-2; tentatively, D is TRBD1 (5 bases). The germline V gene has CDR1 KGHDR and CDR2 SFDVKD. V dropped 12 bases and J dropped 0 bases, with 25 bases sitting between them. The CDR3 runs to 17 residues. Here the CDR3 reads CAPRSKDKGNPNYGYTF. CDR3 bases: TGTGCCCCCCGCTCAAAGGACAAAGGGAACCCTAACTATGGCTACACCTTC.

Points on this clone: One end of the junction varies from germline; a read error may be responsible. This chain connects TRBV3-1 (or the pseudogene TRBV3-2) to TRBJ2-1; 7 bases align to TRBD2. The CDR3 contains 22 residues. From germline, CDR1 is LGHDT and CDR2 YNNKEL (reference sequence). Here the CDR3 reads CATSIRNPMVGLRRGSYNEQFF. CDR3 nucleotide sequence: TGTGCCACCAGCATCAGAAACCCTATGGTGGGACTAAGGCGTGGCTCCTACAATGAGCAGTTCTTC.

The rearrangement links TRBV9 to TRBJ1-1; TRBD1 agrees at 7 bases. The CDR3 is made up of 14 amino acids. The V gene end was trimmed by 3 bases and the J gene end by 5 bases; junction bases not matched to a gene: 7. Germline assignment: CDR1 SGDLS and CDR2 YYNGEE. In DNA, the CDR3 is TGTGCCAGCAGCGAGGGGGCAGGGACAACTGAAGCTTTCTTT. Its protein product is CASSEGAGTTEAFF.

The chain joins TRBV18 to TRBJ1-6; D uncertain. CDR3 size: 16 residues. Trimming removed 2 bases from V and 0 bases from J, with 8 bases in between. In germline, CDR1 is KGHSH, CDR2 LQKENI. This chain's CDR3 is CASSPVQSSYNSPLHF. Written as DNA, the CDR3 is TGTGCCAGCTCACCAGTACAGAGCTCCTATAATTCACCCCTCCACTTT.

The chain recombines TRBV27 with TRBJ1-2; TRBD1 might be the D (5 bases). Germline V gene lookup returns CDR1 MNHEY and CDR2 SMNVEV (reference sequence). This CDR3 region has 14 residues. The ends were cut back, 2 bases at V and 4 bases at J, with 11 bases in the middle. CDR3 region: CASSLQGQGYGYTF. The CDR3, as DNA: TGTGCCAGCAGTTTACAAGGGCAGGGCTATGGCTACACCTTC.

The V and J genes are TRBV5-5 and TRBJ2-7; D gene unclear. This CDR3 has 12 residues. V lost 4 bases and J lost 4, with 9 bases in between. The germline V gene encodes CDR1 SGHKS and CDR2 YYEKEE (reference sequence). The CDR3 loop is CASSPTGYEQYF. In DNA form, the CDR3 reads TGTGCCAGCAGCCCGACCGGGTACGAGCAGTACTTC.

The chain couples TRBV11-2 to TRBJ1-1; 7 nucleotides agree with TRBD1. Germline CDR1 reads SGHAT; CDR2 reads FQNNGV. This CDR3 is built from 14 residues. V dropped 1 base and J dropped 8; count of bases not matched to a gene: 7. The CDR3 loop is CASSLGQGRREAFF. The DNA of the CDR3 is TGTGCCAGCAGCTTAGGACAGGGAAGGAGAGAAGCTTTCTTT.

V gene TRBV4-2 combines with J gene TRBJ2-1; D is undetermined. In germline, CDR1 is LGHNA, CDR2 YNFKEQ. The CDR3 runs to 13 residues. Trimming removed 5 bases from V and 3 bases from J, with 8 bases in between. CDR3: CASSMRYYNEQFF. CDR3 bases: TGTGCCAGCAGCATGCGATACTACAATGAGCAGTTCTTC.

V and J are TRBV19 and TRBJ2-5; 8 bases fit TRBD2. With 3 bases clipped from V and 2 bases from J, the junction kept 8 bases outside the gene matches. The germline V gene encodes CDR1 LNHDA and CDR2 SQIVND (reference sequence). The CDR3 extends over 16 amino acids. The CDR3, as DNA: TGTGCCAGTAGTATTCTTGCGGGGGGCTTTCAAGAGACCCAGTACTTC. Residues: CASSILAGGFQETQYF.

In DNA form, the CDR3 reads TGTGCCAGCAGTTTACAGGGGAACACTGAAGCTTTCTTT. Amino acid sequence: CASSLQGNTEAFF. V usage is TRBV12-3 or TRBV12-4 and J usage is TRBJ1-1, with D perhaps TRBD1 (5 bases). Trimming shortened V by 2 bases and J by 1 base, and 5 bases separated the two germline ends. The CDR3 is 13 amino acids.

The chain has TRBV30 and TRBJ2-2, with D possibly being TRBD1 (7 bases). Germline CDR1 GTSNPN, CDR2 SVGIG (reference sequence). Trimming pared 3 bases from V and 6 bases from J, leaving 11 bases between. This CDR3 comprises 13 residues. CDR3 sequence: CAWSFRGAGELFF. The CDR3 DNA sequence: TGTGCCTGGAGCTTCAGGGGGGCCGGGGAGCTGTTTTTT.

V is TRBV5-5 and J is TRBJ1-2, with D hard to call. The CDR3 length is 11 residues. Trimming shortened V by 4 bases and J by 10 bases, and 11 bases separated the two germline ends. Germline V CDR1 and CDR2: SGHKS, YYEKEE (reference sequence). The CDR3 nucleotides read TGTGCCAGCAGCCTCCCCGGTGACTACACCTTC. It codes for CASSLPGDYTF.

On this clone itself: Other DNA sequences in this specimen translate into the identical CDR3. V and J are TRBV6-5 and TRBJ1-1; D is undetermined. The CDR3 covers 12 residues. Trimming took 2 bases from V and 1 from J, leaving 2 bases between them. Germline V gives CDR1 MNHEY, CDR2 SVGAGI. CDR3 DNA: TGTGCCAGCAGTTACCGGAACACTGAAGCTTTCTTT. Translated: CASSYRNTEAFF.

The genes are TRBV27 and TRBJ2-2; TRBD2 is a possible D gene (6 bases). V was cut by 5 bases and J by 8 bases, with 18 bases left in between. The germline V gene has CDR1 MNHEY and CDR2 SMNVEV (reference sequence). This CDR3 spans 15 amino acids. The CDR3 DNA reads as TGTGCCAGCAGTATATATAACGGGGGATCAGGGGAGCTGTTTTTT. Its protein product is CASSIYNGGSGELFF.

The chain is built from TRBV6-4 and TRBJ1-1; D gene ambiguous. The germline CDR1 and CDR2 sequences are MRHNA and SNTAGT. The CDR3 has 14 amino acids. Trimming took off 6 bases at V and 3 bases at J, with 14 bases between the two ends. Here the CDR3 reads CASRRGLGDTEAFF. DNA of the CDR3: TGTGCCAGCAGGAGAGGGCTAGGCGACACTGAAGCTTTCTTT.

The chain is built from TRBV7-3 and TRBJ2-5; D is ambiguous. CDR3 length equals 12 residues. CDR1 and CDR2 from the germline V gene are SGHTA and FQGTGA. V was shortened by 5 bases and J by 5 bases, with 9 bases between the two germline ends. The CDR3 reads CASSPGLETQYF. CDR3 in DNA: TGTGCCAGCAGCCCGGGTTTGGAGACCCAGTACTTC.

The chain recombines TRBV28 with TRBJ1-3, with D perhaps TRBD1 (5 bases). This CDR3 has 16 residues. With 7 bases removed from V and 0 bases from J, the gap between germline ends came to 16 bases. The germline CDR1 and CDR2 sequences are MDHEN and SYDVKM. The CDR3 DNA follows: TGTGCCAGCACTCCGACAGTTTCGAGCTCTGGAAACACCATATATTTT. It encodes CASTPTVSSSGNTIYF.

By its share, this clone is medium-sized. The chain uses TRBV10-3 and TRBJ1-2, with D possibly being TRBD1 (5 bases). The CDR3 is 16 amino acids. Germline V gene data show CDR1 as ENHRY and CDR2 as SYGVKD. Trimming shortened V by 0 bases and J by 5 bases, and 16 bases separated the two germline ends. The CDR3 protein is CAISESSAGWSYGYTF. The CDR3 region has the DNA TGTGCCATCAGTGAGTCGTCGGCAGGGTGGTCGTATGGCTACACCTTC.

Here the CDR3 DNA reads TGTGCCAGCAGCTTAATGACACAGGGGAGAGAAAAACTGTTTTTT. Its protein product is CASSLMTQGREKLFF. The rearrangement joins TRBV7-9 to TRBJ1-4; 7 nucleotides agree with TRBD1. The germline V gene has CDR1 SEHNR and CDR2 FQNEAQ (reference sequence). CDR3 size: 15 residues. V trimming: 2 bases; J trimming: 8 bases; junction bases outside the gene matches: 8.

CDR3 region: CASSLYSPATNEKLFF. CDR3 nucleotides: TGTGCCAGCAGCTTGTACAGCCCTGCAACTAATGAAAAACTGTTTTTT. This chain joins TRBV5-6 and TRBJ1-4; the D is unclear. V was cut by 1 base and J by 0 bases, with 10 bases left in between. The CDR3 contains 16 residues. Germline-derived CDR1 and CDR2 are SGHDT and YYEEEE. Full variable domain (remainder filled in from reference TRBV5-6 and TRBJ1-4): DAGVTQSPTHLIKTRGQQVTLRCSPKSGHDTVSWYQQALGQGPQFIFQYYEEEERQRGNFPDRFSGHQFPNYSSELNVNALLLGDSALYLCASSLYSPATNEKLFFGSGTQLSVL.

This clone was observed once. The rearrangement uses TRBV9 and TRBJ2-1; TRBD1 might be the D (6 bases). The CDR3 extends over 13 amino acids. CDR1 and CDR2 from the germline V gene are SGDLS and YYNGEE. Trimming removed 0 bases from V and 7 bases from J, with 8 bases in between. This CDR3 reads CASSVGGTNEQFF. As DNA, the CDR3 is TGTGCCAGCAGCGTAGGGGGGACAAATGAGCAGTTCTTC.

This clone came up once. The genes are TRBV5-6 and TRBJ1-2; TRBD1 matches at 8 bases. The J segment lost 7 bases and the V segment lost 4 bases, leaving 18 bases of the junction unmatched. The CDR3 is made up of 17 amino acids. Per germline, CDR1 SGHDT and CDR2 YYEEEE. DNA for the CDR3: TGTGCCAGCAGCCCCCGCAGGACAGGGCCACGATTGGGTGGCTACACCTTC. Translating it yields CASSPRRTGPRLGGYTF.

CDR3 DNA sequence: TGTGCCAGCAGCTCCTGGGCAGATGGCTACACCTTC. It yields the protein CASSSWADGYTF. The chain couples TRBV7-2 to TRBJ1-2; no reliable D call. Trimming took off 4 bases at V and 6 bases at J, with 9 bases between the two ends. Germline CDR1 reads SGHTA; CDR2 reads FQGNSA. This CDR3 spans 12 amino acids.

The chain is built from TRBV5-4 and TRBJ1-6, with 10 bases fitting TRBD1. Germline CDR1 SGHNT, CDR2 YYREEE (reference sequence). The ends lost 5 bases at V and 10 bases at J; junction bases unmatched: 9. This CDR3 has 15 amino acids. In nucleotides, the CDR3 is TGTGCCAGCAGTATGACAGGGGGCGTTAGATCACCCCTCCACTTT. It yields the protein CASSMTGGVRSPLHF.

The V and J genes are TRBV5-1 and TRBJ1-2; TRBD1 aligns across 7 bases. Germline-derived CDR1 and CDR2 are SGHRS and YFSETQ. V gave up 0 bases and J gave up 7 bases; unmatched junction bases: 6. There are 14 residues in the CDR3. The CDR3 is CASSLEPTGTGYTF. CDR3 nucleotides: TGCGCCAGCAGCTTGGAGCCGACAGGGACTGGCTACACCTTC. Full variable domain (missing parts from reference TRBV5-1 and TRBJ1-2): KAGVTQTPRYLIKTRGQQVTLSCSPISGHRSVSWYQQTPGQGLQFLFEYFSETQRNKGNFPGRFSGRQFSNSRSEMNVSTLELGDSALYLCASSLEPTGTGYTFGSGTRLTVV.

The chain recombines TRBV7-9 with TRBJ2-3; maybe TRBD2 (7 bases). This CDR3 region has 13 residues. V was trimmed by 3 bases and J by 6 bases, leaving 10 bases between them. The germline CDR1 and CDR2 sequences are SEHNR and FQNEAQ (reference sequence). CDR3 protein: CASSLGGLDTQYF. CDR3 nucleotides: TGTGCCAGCAGCTTGGGGGGGCTGGATACGCAGTATTTT.

This chain connects TRBV10-3 to TRBJ1-1, with TRBD1 as a possible D gene (6 bases). The V and J ends lost 4 bases and 12 bases respectively, with 12 bases between them. The CDR3 contains 11 residues. The V gene's germline CDR1 is ENHRY and CDR2 SYGVKD. The CDR3 DNA reads TGTGCCATCAGTGGAGGGGGTTTAACTTTCTTT. It codes for CAISGGGLTFF.

This chain uses TRBV5-1 with TRBJ2-5, with D possibly TRBD2 on 6 matching bases. Germline loops: CDR1 SGHRS, CDR2 YFSETQ. CDR3 length: 14 amino acids. Trimming took 3 bases from V and 4 from J, leaving 13 bases between them. This chain's CDR3 is CASSSSVSGETQYF. CDR3 nucleotides: TGCGCCAGCAGCTCCTCGGTTAGCGGAGAGACCCAGTACTTC.

J is TRBJ1-5 and V is TRBV18; 8 positions match TRBD1. The CDR3 extends over 14 amino acids. The V gene's germline CDR1 is KGHSH and CDR2 LQKENI. V shed 2 bases and J 4 bases; nucleotides not matched to a gene: 1. CDR3 coding DNA: TGTGCCAGCTCACCAAACAGGGGGAATCAGCCCCAGCATTTT. This codes for CASSPNRGNQPQHF.